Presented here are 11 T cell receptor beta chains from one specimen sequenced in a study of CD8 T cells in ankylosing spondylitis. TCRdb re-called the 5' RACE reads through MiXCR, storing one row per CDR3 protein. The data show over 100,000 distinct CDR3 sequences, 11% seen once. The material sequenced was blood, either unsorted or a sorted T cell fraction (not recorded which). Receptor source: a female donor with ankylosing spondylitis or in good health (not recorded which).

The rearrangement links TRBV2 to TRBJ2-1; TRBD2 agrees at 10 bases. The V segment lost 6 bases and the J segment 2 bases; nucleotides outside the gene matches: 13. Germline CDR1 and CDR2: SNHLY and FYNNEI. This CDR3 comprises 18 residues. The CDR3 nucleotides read TGTGCCAGCAGAGTCGGACTAGCGGAGGAAGCCCCCTACAATGAGCAGTTCTTC. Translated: CASRVGLAEEAPYNEQFF.

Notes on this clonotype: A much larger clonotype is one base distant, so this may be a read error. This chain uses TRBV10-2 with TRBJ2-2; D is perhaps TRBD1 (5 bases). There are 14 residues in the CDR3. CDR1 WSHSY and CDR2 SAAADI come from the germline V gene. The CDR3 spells CGSSPQGIAGELFF. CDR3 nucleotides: TGCGGCAGCAGCCCCCAGGGTATTGCCGGGGAGCTGTTTTTT.

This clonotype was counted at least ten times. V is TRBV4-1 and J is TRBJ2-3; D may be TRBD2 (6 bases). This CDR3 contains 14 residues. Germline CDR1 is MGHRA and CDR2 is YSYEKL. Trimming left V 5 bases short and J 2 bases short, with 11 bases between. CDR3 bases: TGCGCCAGCAGCTTGGGACTTCACACAGATACGCAGTATTTT. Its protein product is CASSLGLHTDTQYF.

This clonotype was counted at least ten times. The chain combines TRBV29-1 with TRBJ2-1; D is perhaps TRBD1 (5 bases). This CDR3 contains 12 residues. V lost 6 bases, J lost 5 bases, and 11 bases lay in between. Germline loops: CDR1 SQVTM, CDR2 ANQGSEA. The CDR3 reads CSVWGPNNEQFF. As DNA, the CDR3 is TGCAGCGTATGGGGCCCCAACAATGAGCAGTTCTTC.

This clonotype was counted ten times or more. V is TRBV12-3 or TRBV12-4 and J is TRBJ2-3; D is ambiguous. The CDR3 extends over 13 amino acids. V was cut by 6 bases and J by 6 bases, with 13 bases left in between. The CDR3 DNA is TGTGCCAGCAGCCCGGAGCCACGGGATACGCAGTATTTT. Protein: CASSPEPRDTQYF.

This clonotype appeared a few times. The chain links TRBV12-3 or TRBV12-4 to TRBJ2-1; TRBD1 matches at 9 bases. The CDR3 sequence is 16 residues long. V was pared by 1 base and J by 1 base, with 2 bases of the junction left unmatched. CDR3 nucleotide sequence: TGTGCCAGCAGTTTAGACGGGACAGGGTCCTACAATGAGCAGTTCTTC. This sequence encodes CASSLDGTGSYNEQFF.

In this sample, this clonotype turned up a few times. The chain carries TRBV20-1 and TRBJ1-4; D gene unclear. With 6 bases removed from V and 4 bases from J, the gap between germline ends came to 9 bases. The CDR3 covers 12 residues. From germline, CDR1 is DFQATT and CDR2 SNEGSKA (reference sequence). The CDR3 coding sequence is TGCAGTGCACCCGGGAGTAATGAAAAACTGTTTTTT. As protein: CSAPGSNEKLFF.

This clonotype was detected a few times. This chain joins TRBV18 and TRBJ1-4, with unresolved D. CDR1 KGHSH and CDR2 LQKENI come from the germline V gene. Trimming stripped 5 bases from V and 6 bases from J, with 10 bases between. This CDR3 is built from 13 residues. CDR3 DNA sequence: TGTGCCAGCTCAGATGCGGCTTATGAAAAACTGTTTTTT. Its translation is CASSDAAYEKLFF.

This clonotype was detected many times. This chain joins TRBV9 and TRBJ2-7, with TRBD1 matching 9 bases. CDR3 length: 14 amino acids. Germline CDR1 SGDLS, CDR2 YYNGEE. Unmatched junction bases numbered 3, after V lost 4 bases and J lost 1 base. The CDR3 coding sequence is TGTGCCAGCAGCATTGGACAGGGGTCCTACGAGCAGTACTTC. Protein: CASSIGQGSYEQYF.

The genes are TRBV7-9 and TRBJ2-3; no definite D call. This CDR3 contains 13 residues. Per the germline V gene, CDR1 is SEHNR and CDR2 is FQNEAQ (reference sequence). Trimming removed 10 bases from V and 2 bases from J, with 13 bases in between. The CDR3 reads CATQDSYTDTQYF. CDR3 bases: TGTGCCACCCAAGACTCGTACACAGATACGCAGTATTTT.

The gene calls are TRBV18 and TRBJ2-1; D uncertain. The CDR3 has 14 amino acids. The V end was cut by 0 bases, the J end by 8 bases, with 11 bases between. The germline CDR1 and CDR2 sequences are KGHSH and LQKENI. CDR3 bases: TGTGCCAGCTCACCACCATCGGGCATCGATGAGCAGTTCTTC. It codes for CASSPPSGIDEQFF. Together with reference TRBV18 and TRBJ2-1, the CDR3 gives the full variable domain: NAGVMQNPRHLVRRRGQEARLRCSPMKGHSHVYWYRQLPEEGLKFMVYLQKENIIDESGMPKERFSAEFPKEGPSILRIQQVVRGDSAAYFCASSPPSGIDEQFFGPGTRLTVL.